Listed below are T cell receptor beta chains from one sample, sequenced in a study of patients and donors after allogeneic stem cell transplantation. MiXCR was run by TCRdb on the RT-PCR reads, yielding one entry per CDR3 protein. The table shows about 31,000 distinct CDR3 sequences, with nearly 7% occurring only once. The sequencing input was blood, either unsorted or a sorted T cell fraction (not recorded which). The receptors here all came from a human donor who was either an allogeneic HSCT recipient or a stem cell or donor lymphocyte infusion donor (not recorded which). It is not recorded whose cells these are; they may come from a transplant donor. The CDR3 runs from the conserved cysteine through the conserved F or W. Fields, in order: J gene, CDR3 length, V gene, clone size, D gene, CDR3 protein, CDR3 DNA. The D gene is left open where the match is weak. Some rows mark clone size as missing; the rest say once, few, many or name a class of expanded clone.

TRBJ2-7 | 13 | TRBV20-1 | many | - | CSARRPGSYEQYF | TGCAGTGCTAGAAGGCCTGGCTCCTACGAGCAGTACTTC
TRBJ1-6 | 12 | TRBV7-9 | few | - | CASSFRLAPLHF | TGTGCCAGCAGCTTCAGGCTGGCACCCCTCCACTTT
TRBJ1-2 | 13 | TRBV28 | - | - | CASSLPLTGGYTF | TGTGCCAGCAGTTTACCCCTGACGGGTGGCTACACCTTC
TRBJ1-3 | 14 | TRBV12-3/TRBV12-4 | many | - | CASSLAGAGNTIYF | TGTGCCAGCAGTTTAGCGGGGGCTGGAAACACCATATATTTT
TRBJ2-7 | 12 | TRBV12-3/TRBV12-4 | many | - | CASSGGLVEQYF | TGTGCCAGCAGCGGTGGATTGGTCGAGCAGTACTTC
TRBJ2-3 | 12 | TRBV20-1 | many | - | CSASANTDTQYF | TGCAGTGCTTCCGCTAACACAGATACGCAGTATTTT
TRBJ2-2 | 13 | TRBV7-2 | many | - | CASSPSMPGELFF | TGTGCCAGCAGCCCCTCTATGCCCGGGGAGCTGTTTTTT
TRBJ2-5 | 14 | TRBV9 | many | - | CASSNSVKVETQYF | TGTGCCAGCAGCAATAGTGTTAAGGTAGAGACCCAGTACTTC
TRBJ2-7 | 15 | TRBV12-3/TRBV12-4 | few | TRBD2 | CASSLGLAGNYEQYF | TGTGCCAGCAGTTTAGGACTAGCGGGAAACTACGAGCAGTACTTC
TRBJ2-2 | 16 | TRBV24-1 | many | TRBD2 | CATSPTSGRRTGELFF | TGTGCCACCAGTCCGACTAGCGGGAGAAGAACCGGGGAGCTGTTTTTT
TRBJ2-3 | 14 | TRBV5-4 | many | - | CASRVGEPTDTQYF | TGTGCCAGCAGGGTTGGGGAGCCCACAGATACGCAGTATTTT
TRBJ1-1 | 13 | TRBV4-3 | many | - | CASSQVRGTEAFF | TGCGCCAGCAGCCAAGTCAGGGGCACTGAAGCTTTCTTT
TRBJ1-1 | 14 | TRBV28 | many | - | CASSSSSWRTEAFF | TGTGCCAGTTCCTCGTCGAGTTGGCGGACTGAAGCTTTCTTT
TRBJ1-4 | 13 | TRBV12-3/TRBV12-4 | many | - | CASSFRSNEKLFF | TGTGCCAGCAGTTTTCGATCTAATGAAAAACTGTTTTTT
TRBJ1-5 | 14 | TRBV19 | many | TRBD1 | CASSTTGGNQPQHF | TGTGCCAGTAGTACCACAGGGGGGAATCAGCCCCAGCATTTT
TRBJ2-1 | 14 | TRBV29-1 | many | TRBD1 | CSVVGQGAINEQFF | TGCAGCGTTGTGGGACAGGGGGCCATCAATGAGCAGTTCTTC
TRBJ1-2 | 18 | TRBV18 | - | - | CASSLSGGHSPENYGYTF | TGTGCCAGCTCACTTAGTGGGGGACACTCCCCCGAGAACTATGGCTACACCTTC
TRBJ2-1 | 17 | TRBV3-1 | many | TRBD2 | CASSPAWGTSGSNEQFF | TGTGCCAGCAGTCCCGCCTGGGGGACTAGCGGGAGTAATGAGCAGTTCTTC
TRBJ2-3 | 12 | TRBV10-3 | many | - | CAISDNTDTQYF | TGTGCCATCAGTGACAACACAGATACGCAGTATTTT
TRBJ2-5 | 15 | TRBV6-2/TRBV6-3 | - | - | CASTFTLGPQETQYF | TGTGCCAGCACCTTCACACTAGGGCCGCAAGAGACCCAGTACTTC
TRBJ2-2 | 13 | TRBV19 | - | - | CASSGSRYGELFF | TGTGCCAGTAGCGGGAGTAGATACGGGGAGCTGTTTTTT
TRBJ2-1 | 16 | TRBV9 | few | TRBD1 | CASSPSGTGAYNEQFF | TGTGCCAGCAGCCCCTCCGGGACAGGAGCTTACAATGAGCAGTTCTTC
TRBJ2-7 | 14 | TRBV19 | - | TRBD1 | CASSGGQGFDEQYF | TGTGCCAGTAGTGGGGGACAGGGCTTCGACGAGCAGTACTTC
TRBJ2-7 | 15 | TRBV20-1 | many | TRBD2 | CSAHKSGRALNEQYF | TGCAGTGCTCATAAAAGCGGGAGGGCCCTGAACGAGCAGTACTTC
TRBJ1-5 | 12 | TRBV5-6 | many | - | CASSLVNQPQHF | TGTGCCAGCAGCTTGGTGAATCAGCCCCAGCATTTT
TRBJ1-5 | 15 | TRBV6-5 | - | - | CASSPQGWGNQPQHF | TGTGCCAGCAGCCCACAGGGTTGGGGCAATCAGCCCCAGCATTTT
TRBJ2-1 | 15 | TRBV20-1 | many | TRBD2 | CSAAILAGLYNEQFF | TGCAGTGCAGCCATCCTAGCGGGACTCTACAATGAGCAGTTCTTC
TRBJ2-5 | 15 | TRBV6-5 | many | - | CASSYSIDPWKTQYF | TGTGCCAGCAGTTACTCGATAGACCCTTGGAAGACCCAGTACTTC
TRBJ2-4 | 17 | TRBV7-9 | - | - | CASSSSGRVRAKNIQYF | TGTGCCAGCAGCTCTTCCGGCAGGGTACGGGCCAAAAACATTCAGTACTTC
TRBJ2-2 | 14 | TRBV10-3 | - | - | CAIRGDSNTGELFF | TGTGCCATCCGGGGCGACTCGAACACCGGGGAGCTGTTTTTT
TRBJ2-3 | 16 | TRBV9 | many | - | CASSVGVGQSTDTQYF | TGTGCCAGCAGCGTAGGTGTGGGTCAGAGCACAGATACGCAGTATTTT
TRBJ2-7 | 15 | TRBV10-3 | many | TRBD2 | CAISVSPSGKYEQYF | TGTGCCATCAGCGTTTCACCTAGCGGGAAGTACGAGCAGTACTTC
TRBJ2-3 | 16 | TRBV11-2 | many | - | CASSLGAGQSTDTQYF | TGTGCCAGCAGCTTAGGAGCGGGCCAGAGCACAGATACGCAGTATTTT
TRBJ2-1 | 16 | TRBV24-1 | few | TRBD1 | CATSERGQGLGNEQFF | TGTGCCACCAGTGAGAGGGGACAGGGCTTGGGCAATGAGCAGTTCTTC
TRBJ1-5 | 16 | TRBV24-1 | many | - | CATSDPRGGINQPQHF | TGTGCCACCAGTGACCCAAGAGGGGGGATTAATCAGCCCCAGCATTTT
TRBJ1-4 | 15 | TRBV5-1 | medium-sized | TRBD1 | CASSRSGTGDEKLFF | TGCGCCAGCAGCCGTTCCGGGACAGGGGATGAAAAACTGTTTTTT
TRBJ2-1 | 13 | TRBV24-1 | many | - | CATSVGSINEQFF | TGTGCCACCAGTGTAGGCTCCATCAATGAGCAGTTCTTC
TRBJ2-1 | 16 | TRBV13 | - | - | CASSPLFGGMDNEQFF | TGTGCCAGCAGCCCCCTGTTCGGTGGTATGGACAATGAGCAGTTCTTC
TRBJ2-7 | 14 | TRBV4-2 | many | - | CASSQEPGAYEQYF | TGTGCCAGCAGCCAAGAGCCGGGGGCCTACGAGCAGTACTTC
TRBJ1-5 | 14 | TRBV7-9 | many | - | CASSSGGFGQPQHF | TGTGCCAGCAGCTCCGGGGGCTTTGGTCAGCCCCAGCATTTT
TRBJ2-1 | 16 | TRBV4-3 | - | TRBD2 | CASSQSGLGGFNEQFF | TGCGCCAGCAGCCAATCGGGACTAGGGGGGTTTAATGAGCAGTTCTTC
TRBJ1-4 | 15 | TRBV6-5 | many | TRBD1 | CASSYSYRGNEKLFF | TGTGCCAGCAGTTACTCGTACAGGGGTAATGAAAAACTGTTTTTT
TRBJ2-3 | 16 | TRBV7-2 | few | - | CASSLAGGPSTDTQYF | TGTGCCAGCAGCTTAGCTGGGGGGCCTAGCACAGATACGCAGTATTTT
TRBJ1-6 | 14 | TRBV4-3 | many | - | CASSSGQNGSPLHF | TGCGCCAGCAGCTCGGGACAAAATGGTTCACCCCTCCACTTT
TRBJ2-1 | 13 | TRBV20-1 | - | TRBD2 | CSAGRGLAYEQFF | TGCAGTGCTGGACGGGGACTAGCCTATGAGCAGTTCTTC
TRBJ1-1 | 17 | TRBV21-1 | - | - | CASSNRDSHSAPPGAFF | TGTGCCAGCAGCAACCGGGACAGTCATAGCGCTCCACCTGGGGCTTTCTTT
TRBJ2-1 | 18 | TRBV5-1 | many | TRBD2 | CASSLAPIAGGAYNEQFF | TGCGCCAGCAGCTTGGCCCCGATAGCGGGAGGCGCCTACAATGAGCAGTTCTTC
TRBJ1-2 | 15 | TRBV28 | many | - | CASRPHSTFNYGYTF | TGTGCCAGCAGACCCCACAGCACCTTTAACTATGGCTACACCTTC
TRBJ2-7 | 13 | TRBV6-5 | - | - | CASRDPGAYEQYF | TGTGCCAGCAGAGATCCAGGGGCCTACGAGCAGTACTTC
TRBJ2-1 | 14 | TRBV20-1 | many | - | CSASFGSSYNEQFF | TGCAGTGCTAGTTTCGGGAGCTCCTACAATGAGCAGTTCTTC
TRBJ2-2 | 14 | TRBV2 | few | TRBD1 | CASSTGVRTGELFF | TGTGCCAGCAGCACAGGGGTTAGGACCGGGGAGCTGTTTTTT
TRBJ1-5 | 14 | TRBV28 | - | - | CASSLGGGNQPQHF | TGTGCCAGCAGTTTGGGGGGTGGGAATCAGCCCCAGCATTTT
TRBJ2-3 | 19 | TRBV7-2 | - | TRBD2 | CASSLEEVSGSWDTDTQYF | TGTGCCAGCAGCTTAGAGGAAGTTAGCGGGAGTTGGGACACAGATACGCAGTATTTT
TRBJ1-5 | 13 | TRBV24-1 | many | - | CATSPNRNQPQHF | TGTGCCACCAGCCCCAACCGCAATCAGCCCCAGCATTTT
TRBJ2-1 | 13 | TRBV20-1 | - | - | CSASQALGNEQFF | TGCAGTGCTAGTCAAGCTTTGGGGAATGAGCAGTTCTTC
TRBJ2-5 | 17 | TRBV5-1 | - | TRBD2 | CASSTGVIAGGRETQYF | TGCGCCAGCAGCACCGGGGTGATTGCGGGAGGTCGGGAGACCCAGTACTTC
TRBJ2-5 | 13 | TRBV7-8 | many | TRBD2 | CASSQGRAETQYF | TGTGCCAGCAGCCAAGGGAGGGCGGAGACCCAGTACTTC
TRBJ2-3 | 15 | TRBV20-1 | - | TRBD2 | CSATHLAGAADTQYF | TGCAGTGCTACCCATCTAGCGGGAGCGGCAGATACGCAGTATTTT
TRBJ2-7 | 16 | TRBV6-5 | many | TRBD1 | CASSAPLQGNGYEQYF | TGTGCCAGCAGTGCTCCTCTACAGGGGAACGGGTACGAGCAGTACTTC
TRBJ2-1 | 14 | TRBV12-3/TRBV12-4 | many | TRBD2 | CASSFVAGGNEQFF | TGTGCCAGCAGTTTCGTAGCGGGAGGGAACGAGCAGTTCTTC